The clone carrying this T cell receptor (beta chain) was detected ten times or more. The antigen is undetermined. The sample is drawn from a study of human T cells and chemical hapten exposure. The wider study: A mostly female patient group had alopecia areata, totalis or universalis. Findings and caveats of the study: The immune response of these alopecia patients might not match healthy individuals'.

Stated time point: patch test 1, 2 weeks after DPC sensitization. Treatment given: therapeutic diphenylcyclopropenone sensitization with weekly scalp DPC. Trimming cost V 0 bases and J 7 bases; bases outside gene matches: 2. This CDR3 spans 15 amino acids. Germline V gives CDR1 SGHRS, CDR2 YFSETQ. TCRdb reprocessed the RACE reads via MiXCR and lists one record per CDR3 protein. The top ten hold 3.5% of the sample, which has 65,000 to 95,000 distinct CDR3 sequences, 12% seen once. The sample consisted of whole blood, taken in connection with sensitization to the hapten diphenylcyclopropenone (DPC). The chain couples TRBV5-1 to TRBJ1-6; 9 positions agree with TRBD1. The receptor comes from an older woman with alopecia areata. Some clones in this sample may be carry-over from other donors' samples. The CDR3 sequence is CASSLAGQGNSPLHF. The DNA for the CDR3 is TGCGCCAGCAGCTTGGCCGGACAGGGGAATTCACCCCTCCACTTT.